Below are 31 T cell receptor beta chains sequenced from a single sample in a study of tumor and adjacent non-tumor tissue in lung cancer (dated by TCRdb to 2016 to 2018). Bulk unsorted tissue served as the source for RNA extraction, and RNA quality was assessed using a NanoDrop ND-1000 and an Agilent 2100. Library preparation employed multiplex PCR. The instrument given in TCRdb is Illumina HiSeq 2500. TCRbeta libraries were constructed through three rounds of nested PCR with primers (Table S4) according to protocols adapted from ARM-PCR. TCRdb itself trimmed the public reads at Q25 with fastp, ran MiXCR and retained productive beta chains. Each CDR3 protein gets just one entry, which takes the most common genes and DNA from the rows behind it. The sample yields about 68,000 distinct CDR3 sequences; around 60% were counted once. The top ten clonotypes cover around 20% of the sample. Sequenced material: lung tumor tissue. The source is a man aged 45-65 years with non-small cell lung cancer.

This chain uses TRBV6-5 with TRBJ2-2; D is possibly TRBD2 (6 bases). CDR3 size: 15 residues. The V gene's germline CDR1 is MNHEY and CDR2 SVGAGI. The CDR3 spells CTGSATRFNTGELFF. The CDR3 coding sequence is TGTACCGGCAGTGCGACTAGATTCAACACCGGGGAGCTGTTTTTT.

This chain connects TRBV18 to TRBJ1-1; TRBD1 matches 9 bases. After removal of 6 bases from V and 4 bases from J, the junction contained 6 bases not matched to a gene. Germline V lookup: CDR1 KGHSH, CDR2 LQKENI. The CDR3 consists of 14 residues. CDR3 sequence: CASSLQGAGTEAFF. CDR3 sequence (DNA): TGTGCCAGCTCTCTACAGGGGGCTGGCACTGAAGCTTTCTTT.

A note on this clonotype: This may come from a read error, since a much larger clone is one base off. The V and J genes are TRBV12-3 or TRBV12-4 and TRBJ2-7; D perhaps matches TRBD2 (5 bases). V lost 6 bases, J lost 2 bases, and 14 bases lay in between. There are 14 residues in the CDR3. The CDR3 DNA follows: TGTGCCAGCAGATTAACCGGGAACCCCTACGAGCAGTACTTC. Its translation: CASRLTGNPYEQYF.

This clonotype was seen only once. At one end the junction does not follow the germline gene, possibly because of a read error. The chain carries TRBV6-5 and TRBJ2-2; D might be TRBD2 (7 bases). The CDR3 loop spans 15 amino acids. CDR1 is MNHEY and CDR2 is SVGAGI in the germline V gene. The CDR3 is CARSKVGGQAGDLFF. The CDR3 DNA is TGTGCCAGAAGCAAAGTCGGGGGGCAGGCCGGGGACCTGTTTTTT.

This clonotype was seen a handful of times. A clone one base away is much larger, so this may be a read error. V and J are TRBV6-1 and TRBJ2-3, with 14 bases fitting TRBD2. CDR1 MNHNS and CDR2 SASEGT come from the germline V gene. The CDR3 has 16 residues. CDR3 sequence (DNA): TGTGCCAGCAGTGGGGGACTAGCGGGAGTGGCCGATATGCAGTATTTT. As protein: CASSGGLAGVADMQYF.

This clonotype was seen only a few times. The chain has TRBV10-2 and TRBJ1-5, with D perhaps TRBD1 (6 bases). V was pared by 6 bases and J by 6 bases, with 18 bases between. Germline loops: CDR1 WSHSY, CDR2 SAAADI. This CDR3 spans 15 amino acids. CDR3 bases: TGCGCCAGCAGCTCTACAACCCCCAGGGGTCAGCCCCAGCATTTT. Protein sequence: CASSSTTPRGQPQHF.

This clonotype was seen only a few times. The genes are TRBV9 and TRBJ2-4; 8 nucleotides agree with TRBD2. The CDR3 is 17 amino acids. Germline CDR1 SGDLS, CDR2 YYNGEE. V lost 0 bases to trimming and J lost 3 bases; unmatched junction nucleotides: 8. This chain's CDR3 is CASSVEAGDIGKNIQYF. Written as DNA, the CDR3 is TGTGCCAGCAGCGTAGAAGCGGGAGATATTGGCAAAAACATTCAGTACTTC.

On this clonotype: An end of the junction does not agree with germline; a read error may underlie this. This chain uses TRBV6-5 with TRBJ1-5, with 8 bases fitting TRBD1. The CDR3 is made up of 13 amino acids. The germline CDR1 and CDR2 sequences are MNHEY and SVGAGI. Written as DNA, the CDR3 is TGTGCCAGCAGCTATGGACAGGGTCAGTCCCAGCATTTT. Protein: CASSYGQGQSQHF.

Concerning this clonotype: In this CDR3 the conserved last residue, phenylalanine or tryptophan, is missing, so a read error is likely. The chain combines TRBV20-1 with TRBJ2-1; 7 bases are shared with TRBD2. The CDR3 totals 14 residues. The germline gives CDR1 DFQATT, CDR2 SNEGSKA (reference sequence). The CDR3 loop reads CSSRDYKNFNEQFL. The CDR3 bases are TGCAGTTCTAGGGACTACAAGAATTTCAATGAGCAGTTCCTC.

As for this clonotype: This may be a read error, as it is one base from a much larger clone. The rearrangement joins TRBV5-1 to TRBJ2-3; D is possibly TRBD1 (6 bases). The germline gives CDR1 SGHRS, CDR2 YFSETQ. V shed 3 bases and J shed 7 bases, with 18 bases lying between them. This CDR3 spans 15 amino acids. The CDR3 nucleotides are TGCGCCAGCAGCTCCCCGACAGGCCGGGCAAATACGCAGTATTTT. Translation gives CASSSPTGRANTQYF.

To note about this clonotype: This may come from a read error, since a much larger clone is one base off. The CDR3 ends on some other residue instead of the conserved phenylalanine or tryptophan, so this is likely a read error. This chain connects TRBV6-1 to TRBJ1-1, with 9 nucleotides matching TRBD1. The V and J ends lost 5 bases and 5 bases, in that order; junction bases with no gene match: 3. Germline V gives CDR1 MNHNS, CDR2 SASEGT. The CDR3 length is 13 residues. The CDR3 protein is CASSRQGVTEAFS. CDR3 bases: TGTGCCAGCAGTCGACAGGGGGTTACTGAAGCTTTCTCT.

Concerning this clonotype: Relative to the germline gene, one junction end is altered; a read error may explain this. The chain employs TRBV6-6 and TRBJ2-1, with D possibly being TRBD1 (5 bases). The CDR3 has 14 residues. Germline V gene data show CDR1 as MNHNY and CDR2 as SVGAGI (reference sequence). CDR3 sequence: CASSYDGHWASQFF. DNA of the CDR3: TGTGCTAGCAGTTACGACGGACATTGGGCCTCCCAGTTCTTC.

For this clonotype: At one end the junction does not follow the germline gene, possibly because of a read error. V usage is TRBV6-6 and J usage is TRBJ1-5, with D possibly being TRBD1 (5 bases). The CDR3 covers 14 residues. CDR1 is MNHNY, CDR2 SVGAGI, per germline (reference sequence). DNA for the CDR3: TGTGCCAGCACCCAGAGCGACAGCATTCAGCCTCAGCATTTT. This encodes CASTQSDSIQPQHF.

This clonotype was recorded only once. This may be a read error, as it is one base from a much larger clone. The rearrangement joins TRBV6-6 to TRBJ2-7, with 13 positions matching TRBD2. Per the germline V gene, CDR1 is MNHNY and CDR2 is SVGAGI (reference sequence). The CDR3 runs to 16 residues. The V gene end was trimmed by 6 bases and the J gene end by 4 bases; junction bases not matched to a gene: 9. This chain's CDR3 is CASRSGTSGVMYEQYF. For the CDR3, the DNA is TGTGCCAGCAGATCCGGGACTAGCGGGGTCATGTACGAGCAGTACTTC.

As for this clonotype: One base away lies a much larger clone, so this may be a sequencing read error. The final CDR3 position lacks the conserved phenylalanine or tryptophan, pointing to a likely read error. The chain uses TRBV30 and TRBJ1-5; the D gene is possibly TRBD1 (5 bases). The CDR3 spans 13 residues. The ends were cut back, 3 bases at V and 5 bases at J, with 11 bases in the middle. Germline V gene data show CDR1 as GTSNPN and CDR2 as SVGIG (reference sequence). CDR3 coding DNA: TGTGCCTGGAGCCCGCCAGGGTATCAGCCCCAGCATTCT. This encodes CAWSPPGYQPQHS.

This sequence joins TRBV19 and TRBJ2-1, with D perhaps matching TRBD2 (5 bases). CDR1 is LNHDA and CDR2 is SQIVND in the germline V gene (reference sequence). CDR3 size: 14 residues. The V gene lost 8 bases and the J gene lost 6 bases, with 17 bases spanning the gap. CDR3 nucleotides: TGTGCCAGTTCCGTAAGGGAGACCGGCAATGAGCAGTTCTTC. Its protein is CASSVRETGNEQFF.

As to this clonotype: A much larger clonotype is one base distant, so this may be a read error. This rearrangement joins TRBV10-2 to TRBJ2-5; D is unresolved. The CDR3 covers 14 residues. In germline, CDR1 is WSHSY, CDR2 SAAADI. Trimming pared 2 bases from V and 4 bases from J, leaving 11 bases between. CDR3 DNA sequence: TGCGCCAGCAGTGAGGGCCCGTCCGTAGAGACCCAGTACTTC. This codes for CASSEGPSVETQYF.

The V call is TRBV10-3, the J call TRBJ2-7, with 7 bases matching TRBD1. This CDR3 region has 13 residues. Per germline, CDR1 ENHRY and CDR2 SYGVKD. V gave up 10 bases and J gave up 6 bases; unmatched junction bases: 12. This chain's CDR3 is CATMGRDSCEQYV. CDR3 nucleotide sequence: TGTGCCACCATGGGCCGGGACAGCTGCGAGCAGTACGTC.

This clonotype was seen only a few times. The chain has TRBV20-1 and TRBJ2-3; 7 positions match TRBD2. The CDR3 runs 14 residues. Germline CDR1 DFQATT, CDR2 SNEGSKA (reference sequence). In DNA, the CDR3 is TGCAGCTGGGAGGCTAGCGGTCTCACAGATACGCAGTATTTT. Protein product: CSWEASGLTDTQYF.

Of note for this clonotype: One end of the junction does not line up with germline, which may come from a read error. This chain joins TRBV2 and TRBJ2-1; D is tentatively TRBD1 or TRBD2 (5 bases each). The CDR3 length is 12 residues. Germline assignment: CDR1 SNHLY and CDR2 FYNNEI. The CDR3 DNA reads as TGTGCCAGTTCCGGGACGCGCAATGAGCAGATCTTC. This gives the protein CASSGTRNEQIF.

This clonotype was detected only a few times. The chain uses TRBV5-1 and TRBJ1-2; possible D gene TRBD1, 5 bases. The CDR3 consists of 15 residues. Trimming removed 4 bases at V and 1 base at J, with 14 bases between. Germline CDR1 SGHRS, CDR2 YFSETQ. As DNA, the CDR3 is TGCGCCAGCAGCCTAGACAGTTCACATAACTATGGCTACACCTTC. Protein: CASSLDSSHNYGYTF.

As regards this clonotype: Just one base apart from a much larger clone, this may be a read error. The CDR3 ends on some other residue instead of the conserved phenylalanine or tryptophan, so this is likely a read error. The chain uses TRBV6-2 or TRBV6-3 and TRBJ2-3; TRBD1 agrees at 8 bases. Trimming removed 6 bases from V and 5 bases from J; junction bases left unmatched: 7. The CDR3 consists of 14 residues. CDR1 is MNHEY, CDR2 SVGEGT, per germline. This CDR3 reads CASRDPGQEDTQYI. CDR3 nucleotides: TGTGCCAGCAGGGATCCGGGACAGGAAGATACGCAGTATATT.

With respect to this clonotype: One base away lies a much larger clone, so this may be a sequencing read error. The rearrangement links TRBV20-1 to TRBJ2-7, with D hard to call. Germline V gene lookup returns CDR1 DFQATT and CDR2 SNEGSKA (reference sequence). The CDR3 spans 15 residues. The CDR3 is CSARDRKGLSYVQYF. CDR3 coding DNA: TGCAGTGCTAGAGATAGAAAGGGATTGAGCTACGTGCAGTACTTC.

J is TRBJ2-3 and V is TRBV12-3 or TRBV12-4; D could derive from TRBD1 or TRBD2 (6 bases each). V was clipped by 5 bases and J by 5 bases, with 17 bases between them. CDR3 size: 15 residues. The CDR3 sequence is CASSGGLGSLDTQYF. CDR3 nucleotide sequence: TGTGCCAGCAGTGGGGGGCTGGGGTCCCTAGATACGCAGTATTTT.

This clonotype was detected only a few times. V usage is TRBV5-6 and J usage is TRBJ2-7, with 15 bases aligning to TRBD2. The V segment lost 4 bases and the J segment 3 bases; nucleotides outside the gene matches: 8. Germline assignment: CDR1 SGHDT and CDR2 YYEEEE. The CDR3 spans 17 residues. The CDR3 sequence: CASSPGGLAGGLYEQYF. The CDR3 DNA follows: TGTGCCAGCAGCCCCGGGGGACTAGCGGGAGGCCTCTACGAGCAGTACTTC.

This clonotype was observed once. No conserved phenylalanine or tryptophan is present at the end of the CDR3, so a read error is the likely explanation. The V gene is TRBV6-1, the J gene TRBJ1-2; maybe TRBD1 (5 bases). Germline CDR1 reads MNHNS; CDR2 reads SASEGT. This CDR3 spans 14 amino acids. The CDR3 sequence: CATSEKGKYYGYTL. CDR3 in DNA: TGTGCCACCAGTGAAAAGGGGAAGTATTATGGCTACACCTTA.

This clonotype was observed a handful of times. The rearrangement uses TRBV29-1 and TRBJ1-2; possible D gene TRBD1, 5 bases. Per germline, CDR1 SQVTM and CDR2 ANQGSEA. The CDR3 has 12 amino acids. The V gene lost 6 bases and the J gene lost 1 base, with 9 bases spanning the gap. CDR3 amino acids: CSVMTVNYGYTF. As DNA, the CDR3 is TGCAGCGTGATGACAGTTAACTATGGCTACACCTTC. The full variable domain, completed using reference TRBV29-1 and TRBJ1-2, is SAVISQKPSRDICQRGTSLTIQCQVDSQVTMMFWYRQQPGQSLTLIATANQGSEATYESGFVIDKFPISRPNLTFSTLTVSNMSPEDSSIYLCSVMTVNYGYTFGSGTRLTVV.

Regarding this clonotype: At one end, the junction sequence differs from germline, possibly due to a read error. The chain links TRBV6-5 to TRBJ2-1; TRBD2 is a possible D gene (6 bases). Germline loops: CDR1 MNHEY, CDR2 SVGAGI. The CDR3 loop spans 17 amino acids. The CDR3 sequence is CASSYTNPTGGYNEQFF. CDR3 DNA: TGTGCGAGCAGTTACACCAACCCTACTGGGGGGTACAATGAGCAGTTCTTC.

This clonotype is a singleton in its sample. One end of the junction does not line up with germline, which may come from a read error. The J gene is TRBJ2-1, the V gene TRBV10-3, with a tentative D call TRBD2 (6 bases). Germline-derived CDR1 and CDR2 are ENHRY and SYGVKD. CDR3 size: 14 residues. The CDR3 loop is CAISESTSSNEQLF. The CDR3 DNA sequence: TGTGCCATCAGTGAGTCAACTAGCAGCAATGAGCAACTCTTC.

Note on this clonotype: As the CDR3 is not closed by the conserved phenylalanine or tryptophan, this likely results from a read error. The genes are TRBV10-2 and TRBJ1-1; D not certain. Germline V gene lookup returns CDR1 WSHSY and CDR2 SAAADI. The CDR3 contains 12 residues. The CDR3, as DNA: TGCGCCAACAGTGAGGCCAACACTGAAGCTTTCGTT. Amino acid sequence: CANSEANTEAFV.

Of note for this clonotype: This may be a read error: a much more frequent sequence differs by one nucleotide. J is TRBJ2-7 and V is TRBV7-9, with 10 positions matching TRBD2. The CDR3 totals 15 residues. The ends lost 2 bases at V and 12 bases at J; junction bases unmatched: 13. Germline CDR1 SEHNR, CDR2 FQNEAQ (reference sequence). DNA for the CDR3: TGTGCCAGCAGCTTACGAGCGGGAGGGCACGACGAGTGGTACTTC. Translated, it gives CASSLRAGGHDEWYF.